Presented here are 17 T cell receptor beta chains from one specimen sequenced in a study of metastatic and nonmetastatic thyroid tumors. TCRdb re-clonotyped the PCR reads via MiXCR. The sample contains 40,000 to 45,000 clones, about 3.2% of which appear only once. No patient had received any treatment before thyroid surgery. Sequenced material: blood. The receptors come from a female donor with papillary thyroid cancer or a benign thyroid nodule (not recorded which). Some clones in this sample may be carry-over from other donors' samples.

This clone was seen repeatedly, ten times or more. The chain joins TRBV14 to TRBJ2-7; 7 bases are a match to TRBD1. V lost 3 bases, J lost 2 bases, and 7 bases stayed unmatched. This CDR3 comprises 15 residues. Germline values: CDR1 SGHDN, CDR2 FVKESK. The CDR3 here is CASSQSWTGPYEQYF. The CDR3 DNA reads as TGTGCCAGCAGCCAGTCCTGGACAGGCCCCTACGAGCAGTACTTC.

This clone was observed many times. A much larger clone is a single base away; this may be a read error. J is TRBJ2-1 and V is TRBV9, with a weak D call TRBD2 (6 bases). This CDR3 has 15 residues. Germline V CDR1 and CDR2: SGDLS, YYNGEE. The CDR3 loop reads CASGVGGSSYNEQFF. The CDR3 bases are TGTGCCAGCGGCGTAGGAGGGAGCTCCTACAATGAGCAGTTCTTC.

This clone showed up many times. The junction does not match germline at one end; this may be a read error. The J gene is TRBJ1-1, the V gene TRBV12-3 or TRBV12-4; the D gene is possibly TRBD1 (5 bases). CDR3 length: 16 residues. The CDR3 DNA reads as TGTGCCAGCAGTTTCTCTGTGGGACTGATGGACACTGGAGCTTTCTTT. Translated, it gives CASSFSVGLMDTGAFF.

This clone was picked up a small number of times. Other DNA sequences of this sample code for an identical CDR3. The CDR3 DNA reads TGTGCCAGCAGCTTAGCTGGGGACTCATTCTACGAGCAGTACTTC. This encodes CASSLAGDSFYEQYF. V gene TRBV7-2 combines with J gene TRBJ2-7, with D tentatively TRBD2 (6 bases). The CDR3 length is 15 residues. Between the trimmed V and J ends, which lost 0 bases and 3 bases, there was a span of 12 bases. Germline V lookup: CDR1 SGHTA, CDR2 FQGNSA.

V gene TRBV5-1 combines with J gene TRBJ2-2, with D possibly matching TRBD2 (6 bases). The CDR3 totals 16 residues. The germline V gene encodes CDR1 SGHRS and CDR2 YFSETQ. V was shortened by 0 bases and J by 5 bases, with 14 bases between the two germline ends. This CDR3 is CASSLGASEWTGELFF. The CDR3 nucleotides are TGCGCCAGCAGCTTGGGGGCTAGCGAGTGGACCGGGGAGCTGTTTTTT.

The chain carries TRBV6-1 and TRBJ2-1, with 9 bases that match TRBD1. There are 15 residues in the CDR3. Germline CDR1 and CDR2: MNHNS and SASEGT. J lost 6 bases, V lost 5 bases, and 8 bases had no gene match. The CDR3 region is CASSTGQGEVNEQFF. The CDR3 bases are TGTGCCAGCAGTACGGGACAGGGAGAGGTCAATGAGCAGTTCTTC.

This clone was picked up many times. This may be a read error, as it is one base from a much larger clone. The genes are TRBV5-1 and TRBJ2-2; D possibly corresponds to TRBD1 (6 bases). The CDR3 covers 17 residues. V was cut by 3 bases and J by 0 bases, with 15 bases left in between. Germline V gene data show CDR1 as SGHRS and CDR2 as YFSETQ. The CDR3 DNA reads TGCGCCAGCAGCTGGGGGACATCCCCTACGAACACCGGGGAGCTGTTTTTT. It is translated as CASSWGTSPTNTGELFF.

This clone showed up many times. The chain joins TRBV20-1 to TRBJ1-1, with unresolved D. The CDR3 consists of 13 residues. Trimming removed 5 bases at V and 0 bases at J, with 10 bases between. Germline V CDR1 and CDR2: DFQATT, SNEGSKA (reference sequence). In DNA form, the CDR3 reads TGCAGTGCTTTGGTGAACATGAACACTGAAGCTTTCTTT. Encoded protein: CSALVNMNTEAFF.

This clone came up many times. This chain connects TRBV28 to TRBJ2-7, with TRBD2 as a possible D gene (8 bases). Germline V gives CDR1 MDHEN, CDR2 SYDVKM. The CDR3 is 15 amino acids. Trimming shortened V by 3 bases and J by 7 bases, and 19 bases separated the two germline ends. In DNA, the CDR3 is TGTGCCAGCAGTTTTCGGGAGGGGGCGCATCGGGAGCAGTACTTC. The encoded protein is CASSFREGAHREQYF.

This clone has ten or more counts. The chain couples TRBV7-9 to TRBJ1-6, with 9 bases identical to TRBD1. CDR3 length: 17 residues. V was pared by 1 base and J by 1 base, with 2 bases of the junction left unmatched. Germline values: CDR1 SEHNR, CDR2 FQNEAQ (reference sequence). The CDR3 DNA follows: TGTGCCAGCAGCTTAGACGGACAGGGGTCCTATAATTCACCCCTCCACTTT. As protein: CASSLDGQGSYNSPLHF. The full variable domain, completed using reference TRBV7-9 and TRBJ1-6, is DTGVSQNPRHKITKRGQNVTFRCDPISEHNRLYWYRQTLGQGPEFLTYFQNEAQLEKSRLLSDRFSAERPKGSFSTLEIQRTEQGDSAMYLCASSLDGQGSYNSPLHFGNGTRLTVT.

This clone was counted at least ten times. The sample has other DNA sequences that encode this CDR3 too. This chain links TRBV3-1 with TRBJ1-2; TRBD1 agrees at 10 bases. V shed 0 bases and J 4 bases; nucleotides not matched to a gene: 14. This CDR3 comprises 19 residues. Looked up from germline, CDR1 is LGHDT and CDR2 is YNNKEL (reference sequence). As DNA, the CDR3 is TGTGCCAGCAGCCAAGATTGGGGGACAGGGGATGGGGAAGGCTATGGCTACACCTTC. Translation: CASSQDWGTGDGEGYGYTF.

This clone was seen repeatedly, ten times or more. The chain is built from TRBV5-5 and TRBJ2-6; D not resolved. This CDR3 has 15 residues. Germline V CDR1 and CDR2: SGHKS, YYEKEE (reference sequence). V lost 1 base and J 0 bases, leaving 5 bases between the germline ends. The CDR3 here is CASSLSDSGANVLTF. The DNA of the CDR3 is TGTGCCAGCAGCTTGTCGGACTCTGGGGCCAACGTCCTGACTTTC.

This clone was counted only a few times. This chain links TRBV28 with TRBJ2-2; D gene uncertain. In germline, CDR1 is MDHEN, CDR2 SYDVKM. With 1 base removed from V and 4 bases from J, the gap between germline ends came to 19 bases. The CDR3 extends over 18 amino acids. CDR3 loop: CASSLLPRRRWITGELFF. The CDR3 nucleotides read TGTGCCAGCAGTTTATTACCCCGACGGCGGTGGATCACCGGGGAGCTGTTTTTT.

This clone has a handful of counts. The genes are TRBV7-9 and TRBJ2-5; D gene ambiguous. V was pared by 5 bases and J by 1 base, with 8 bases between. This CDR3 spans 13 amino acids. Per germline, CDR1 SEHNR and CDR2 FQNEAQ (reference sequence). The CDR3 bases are TGTGCCAGCAGCGCAGACACCCAAGAGACCCAGTACTTC. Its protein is CASSADTQETQYF.

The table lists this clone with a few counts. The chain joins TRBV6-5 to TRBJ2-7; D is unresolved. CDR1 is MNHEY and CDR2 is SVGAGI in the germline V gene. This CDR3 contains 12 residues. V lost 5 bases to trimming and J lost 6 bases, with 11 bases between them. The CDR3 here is CASSTDWPEQYF. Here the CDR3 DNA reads TGTGCCAGCAGTACCGACTGGCCCGAGCAGTACTTC.

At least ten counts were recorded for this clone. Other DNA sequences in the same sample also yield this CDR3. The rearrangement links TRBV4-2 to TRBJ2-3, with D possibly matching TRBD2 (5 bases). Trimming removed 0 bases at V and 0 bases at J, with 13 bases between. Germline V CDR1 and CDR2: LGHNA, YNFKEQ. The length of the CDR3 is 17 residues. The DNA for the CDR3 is TGTGCCAGCAGCCAAGATCTAACCCGGACTAGCACAGATACGCAGTATTTT. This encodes CASSQDLTRTSTDTQYF.

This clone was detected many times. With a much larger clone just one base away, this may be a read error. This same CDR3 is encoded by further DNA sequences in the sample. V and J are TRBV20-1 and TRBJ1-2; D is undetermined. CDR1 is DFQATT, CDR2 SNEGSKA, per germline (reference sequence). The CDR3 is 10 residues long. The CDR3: CNAQAWTPTF. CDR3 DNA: TGCAATGCCCAGGCCTGGACGCCCACCTTC.